The 30 T cell receptor beta chains below were found in one sample sequenced in a study of T cells after yellow fever vaccination. MiXCR, applied by TCRdb to the 5' RACE reads, yields one record per CDR3 protein. The table has 250,000 to 350,000 distinct CDR3 sequences, approximately 4% seen once. The sequencing here drew on PBMCs, taken 15 days after the yellow fever booster vaccination. These receptors were taken from a man younger than 30 who received the YFV17D yellow fever vaccine.

In this sample, this clonotype turned up many times. The chain employs TRBV7-3 and TRBJ2-3; 10 bases fit TRBD2. The CDR3 consists of 17 residues. V was clipped by 5 bases and J by 5 bases; unmatched bases: 13. The germline V gene has CDR1 SGHTA and CDR2 FQGTGA. CDR3 coding DNA: TGTGCCAGCAGCCCTCAGGAGCGGGGGGGCCGTCTAGATACGCAGTATTTT. Encoded protein: CASSPQERGGRLDTQYF.

This clonotype was seen ten or more times. The V call is TRBV10-3, the J call TRBJ1-1; possible D gene TRBD1, 5 bases. Trimming stripped 6 bases from V and 1 base from J, with 9 bases between. CDR3 length: 13 amino acids. Germline lookup yields CDR1 ENHRY and CDR2 SYGVKD. The DNA of the CDR3 is TGTGCCATCAGCCTACAGGAGAACACTGAAGCTTTCTTT. This gives the protein CAISLQENTEAFF.

This clonotype was counted between two and nine times. A read error may explain this, as a much larger clone is one base away. V is TRBV9 and J is TRBJ1-1; maybe TRBD1 (6 bases). Germline assignment: CDR1 SGDLS and CDR2 YYNGEE. The CDR3 extends over 15 amino acids. CDR3 bases: TGTGCCAGCAGCCCAACAAGGGGGGCCCTTACTGAAGATTTCTTT. Its protein is CASSPTRGALTEDFF.

The V and J genes are TRBV4-1 and TRBJ2-7; D remains ambiguous. Trimming shortened V by 0 bases and J by 10 bases, and 13 bases separated the two germline ends. Germline assignment: CDR1 MGHRA and CDR2 YSYEKL. The CDR3 extends over 13 amino acids. The CDR3 reads CASSQEVGRKQYF. In DNA form, the CDR3 reads TGCGCCAGCAGCCAAGAGGTCGGCAGGAAACAGTACTTC.

The rearrangement uses TRBV5-1 and TRBJ2-1; possibly TRBD1 for D (5 bases). The CDR3 is made up of 15 amino acids. The V end lost 0 bases, the J end lost 7 bases, and 14 bases lay between the germline ends. Germline V lookup: CDR1 SGHRS, CDR2 YFSETQ. The CDR3 sequence is CASSLVAGRRNEQFF. The CDR3 DNA reads TGCGCCAGCAGCTTGGTGGCAGGGCGGCGGAATGAGCAGTTCTTC. The complete variable domain, with remaining parts taken from reference TRBV5-1 and TRBJ2-1, reads KAGVTQTPRYLIKTRGQQVTLSCSPISGHRSVSWYQQTPGQGLQFLFEYFSETQRNKGNFPGRFSGRQFSNSRSEMNVSTLELGDSALYLCASSLVAGRRNEQFFGPGTRLTVL.

This clonotype was counted many times. The V call is TRBV7-8, the J call TRBJ1-5; TRBD1 matches 7 bases. The germline V gene encodes CDR1 SGHVS and CDR2 FQNEAQ. V shed 5 bases and J 7 bases; nucleotides not matched to a gene: 17. The CDR3 contains 17 residues. In nucleotides, the CDR3 is TGTGCCAGCAGCCCCACCCGACAGGGAGGGCCGGGACAGCCCCAGCATTTT. Its translation is CASSPTRQGGPGQPQHF.

This clonotype was observed many times. The chain is built from TRBV28 and TRBJ1-4; 7 positions match TRBD1. The V gene end was trimmed by 5 bases and the J gene end by 4 bases; junction bases not matched to a gene: 16. Per germline, CDR1 MDHEN and CDR2 SYDVKM. This CDR3 spans 18 amino acids. Here the CDR3 DNA reads TGTGCCAGCAGTCACCGAAGACAGGGCGCACGAATTAATGAAAAACTGTTTTTT. Its translation: CASSHRRQGARINEKLFF. The entire variable domain, with the rest obtained from reference TRBV28 and TRBJ1-4, is as follows: DVKVTQSSRYLVKRTGEKVFLECVQDMDHENMFWYRQDPGLGLRLIYFSYDVKMKEKGDIPEGYSVSREKKERFSLILESASTNQTSMYLCASSHRRQGARINEKLFFGSGTQLSVL.

This clonotype came up a few times. This rearrangement joins TRBV3-1 to TRBJ2-2, with 7 bases identical to TRBD1. V dropped 4 bases and J dropped 6; count of bases not matched to a gene: 5. The V gene's germline CDR1 is LGHDT and CDR2 YNNKEL (reference sequence). CDR3 length: 14 amino acids. The CDR3 spells CASSPYRGPGELFF. CDR3 in DNA: TGTGCCAGCAGCCCTTACAGGGGCCCCGGGGAGCTGTTTTTT.

The chain carries TRBV4-1 and TRBJ1-5, with TRBD1 matching 9 bases. Looked up from germline, CDR1 is MGHRA and CDR2 is YSYEKL. V shed 4 bases, J shed 6 bases, and the junction held 7 bases outside the gene matches. This CDR3 has 15 amino acids. CDR3 DNA sequence: TGCGCCAGCAGCCCGCAACAGGGGGCTGGTCAGCCCCAGCATTTT. Translating gives CASSPQQGAGQPQHF.

The V and J genes are TRBV7-2 and TRBJ2-3, with D possibly being TRBD1 (6 bases). This CDR3 region has 14 residues. V lost 2 bases, J lost 10 bases, and 16 bases lay in between. Germline V gene sequence: CDR1 SGHTA, CDR2 FQGNSA. The CDR3 loop is CASSLTLQGAAQYF. In DNA form, the CDR3 reads TGTGCCAGCAGCTTAACCCTACAGGGAGCAGCGCAGTATTTT.

This clonotype was picked up many times. The chain is built from TRBV5-1 and TRBJ1-5; D remains ambiguous. The CDR3 consists of 15 residues. Germline V gene data show CDR1 as SGHRS and CDR2 as YFSETQ. V dropped 4 bases and J dropped 6 bases, with 17 bases sitting between them. Here the CDR3 reads CASSPTSLGGQPQHF. CDR3 DNA sequence: TGCGCCAGCAGCCCGACGTCCCTAGGAGGTCAGCCCCAGCATTTT. Full variable domain (missing parts from reference TRBV5-1 and TRBJ1-5): KAGVTQTPRYLIKTRGQQVTLSCSPISGHRSVSWYQQTPGQGLQFLFEYFSETQRNKGNFPGRFSGRQFSNSRSEMNVSTLELGDSALYLCASSPTSLGGQPQHFGDGTRLSIL.

This clonotype was seen ten or more times. The chain combines TRBV27 with TRBJ2-4; 7 nucleotides line up with TRBD2. Trimming took 1 base from V and 6 from J; bases not matched to a gene: 0. The germline V gene has CDR1 MNHEY and CDR2 SMNVEV (reference sequence). The CDR3 extends over 13 amino acids. CDR3 nucleotide sequence: TGTGCCAGCAGTTTATGGGGGGGAAACATTCAGTACTTC. It codes for CASSLWGGNIQYF.

This clonotype came up a few times. This rearrangement joins TRBV4-1 to TRBJ1-5, with D possibly matching TRBD1 (6 bases). The length of the CDR3 is 17 residues. Germline V CDR1 and CDR2: MGHRA, YSYEKL. The ends were cut back, 0 bases at V and 2 bases at J, with 14 bases in the middle. The CDR3 coding sequence is TGCGCCAGCAGCCAAGACCCAGGGGCAGGGGGCAATCAGCCCCAGCATTTT. The encoded protein is CASSQDPGAGGNQPQHF.

This clonotype was counted a few times. The chain combines TRBV12-3 or TRBV12-4 with TRBJ1-4, with D uncertain. V was clipped by 3 bases and J by 8 bases, with 10 bases between them. The length of the CDR3 is 13 residues. CDR3 in DNA: TGTGCCAGCAGTTTTGAAGGAGGGGAAAAACTGTTTTTT. It encodes CASSFEGGEKLFF.

The sample holds many counts of this clonotype. The chain uses TRBV5-1 and TRBJ2-6; 7 bases map to TRBD1. CDR1 is SGHRS and CDR2 is YFSETQ in the germline V gene. V lost 1 base, J lost 11 bases, and 6 bases stayed unmatched. This CDR3 contains 14 residues. The CDR3: CASSLFGTEYVLTF. Here the CDR3 DNA reads TGCGCCAGCAGCTTGTTCGGGACAGAATACGTCCTGACTTTC.

The rearrangement links TRBV29-1 to TRBJ1-6; D gene ambiguous. From germline, CDR1 is SQVTM and CDR2 ANQGSEA. The ends were cut back, 1 base at V and 7 bases at J, with 8 bases in the middle. This CDR3 has 13 residues. Written as DNA, the CDR3 is TGCAGCGTTGAAGTCCGATCCAATTCACCCCTCCACTTT. Translated, it gives CSVEVRSNSPLHF.

At least ten counts were recorded for this clonotype. The rearrangement uses TRBV7-3 and TRBJ2-6; either TRBD1 or TRBD2 may fit D (5 bases each). This CDR3 region has 16 residues. V was pared by 4 bases and J by 0 bases, with 10 bases between. The germline V gene encodes CDR1 SGHTA and CDR2 FQGTGA. CDR3 loop: CASSSSRVSGANVLTF. DNA for the CDR3: TGTGCCAGCAGCTCTAGCAGGGTCTCTGGGGCCAACGTCCTGACTTTC.

This clonotype has at least ten counts. The CDR3 DNA reads as TGTGCCAGCAGCCCCCAGGGGCGGAACACTGAAGCTTTCTTT. Its protein product is CASSPQGRNTEAFF. This rearrangement joins TRBV7-3 to TRBJ1-1; possibly TRBD1 for D (6 bases). In germline, CDR1 is SGHTA, CDR2 FQGTGA. The V gene lost 5 bases and the J gene lost 1 base, with 11 bases spanning the gap. There are 14 residues in the CDR3.

The V and J genes are TRBV12-3 or TRBV12-4 and TRBJ1-5, with D uncertain. This CDR3 contains 13 residues. The ends were cut back, 7 bases at V and 7 bases at J, with 14 bases in the middle. Here the CDR3 reads CASKKGSGQPQHF. Written as DNA, the CDR3 is TGTGCCAGCAAAAAGGGCAGCGGCCAGCCCCAGCATTTT.

The rearrangement uses TRBV7-2 and TRBJ2-1; D tentatively reads TRBD1 or TRBD2 (6 bases each). Germline-derived CDR1 and CDR2 are SGHTA and FQGNSA. Trimming removed 1 base from V and 6 bases from J, with 16 bases in between. The CDR3 consists of 16 residues. The CDR3 DNA follows: TGTGCCAGCAGCTTAGGTGGGGGGCCAGGATCCAATGAGCAGTTCTTC. Its translation: CASSLGGGPGSNEQFF.

The chain combines TRBV28 with TRBJ1-2, with D uncertain. The CDR3 consists of 14 residues. Per germline, CDR1 MDHEN and CDR2 SYDVKM. V was pared by 6 bases and J by 4 bases, with 15 bases between. The CDR3 DNA is TGTGCCAGCAGGCCCCATAACAGACCCTATGGCTACACCTTC. It translates to CASRPHNRPYGYTF.

This clonotype showed up just a few times. J is TRBJ2-3 and V is TRBV20-1; 8 nucleotides match TRBD2. The J segment lost 1 base and the V segment lost 6 bases, leaving 3 bases of the junction unmatched. The length of the CDR3 is 13 residues. CDR1 and CDR2 from the germline V gene are DFQATT and SNEGSKA (reference sequence). CDR3 in DNA: TGCAGTGCGACGACTAGCGGCACAGATACGCAGTATTTT. This translates into CSATTSGTDTQYF.

CDR3 nucleotides: TGTGCCAGCAGTGAGTGGGCCGGCGGGGAGCTGTTTTTT. This sequence encodes CASSEWAGGELFF. The chain employs TRBV6-1 and TRBJ2-2; D gene uncertain. In germline, CDR1 is MNHNS, CDR2 SASEGT. The CDR3 runs to 13 residues. Trimming cost V 3 bases and J 7 bases, with 9 bases left between them.

This clonotype showed up just a few times. The chain recombines TRBV27 with TRBJ2-7, with 11 bases identical to TRBD1. V lost 5 bases to trimming and J lost 6 bases; unmatched junction nucleotides: 6. CDR3 length: 14 residues. The V gene's germline CDR1 is MNHEY and CDR2 SMNVEV (reference sequence). The CDR3 spells CASSRTGGFLEQYV. Written as DNA, the CDR3 is TGTGCCAGCAGTCGGACAGGGGGCTTCCTCGAGCAGTACGTC.

This clonotype was observed at least ten times. This chain connects TRBV6-1 to TRBJ2-1, with TRBD1 matching 8 bases. This CDR3 is 17 amino acids long. The trim removed 7 bases at V and 3 bases at J, leaving 14 bases unmatched. Germline lookup yields CDR1 MNHNS and CDR2 SASEGT. The CDR3 coding sequence is TGTGCCAGCATTGTGAACCCAGGGGGCGGCCGCTACAATGAGCAGTTCTTC. This encodes CASIVNPGGGRYNEQFF.

This clonotype was counted many times. This chain uses TRBV20-1 with TRBJ1-2; a weak D match, TRBD1 (5 bases). The CDR3 contains 15 residues. V lost 3 bases and J 6 bases, leaving 20 bases between the germline ends. Germline CDR1 DFQATT, CDR2 SNEGSKA (reference sequence). The CDR3 spells CSASSQVGGSHGYTF. The CDR3, as DNA: TGCAGTGCTAGTTCACAAGTGGGGGGAAGCCATGGCTACACCTTC.

V and J are TRBV4-1 and TRBJ1-5; D is unclear. Germline V gives CDR1 MGHRA, CDR2 YSYEKL. The CDR3 contains 12 residues. The V end lost 4 bases, the J end lost 9 bases, and 10 bases lay between the germline ends. The CDR3 DNA follows: TGCGCCAGCAGCCTGGCTACGGGGCCCCAGCATTTT. The encoded protein is CASSLATGPQHF.

CDR3 nucleotides: TGCGCCAGCAGAAGGGGACAGGGGGCCCACTATGGCTACACCTTC. The encoded protein is CASRRGQGAHYGYTF. This sequence joins TRBV4-3 and TRBJ1-2, with 12 bases matching TRBD1. Germline lookup yields CDR1 LGHNA and CDR2 YSLEER. V lost 6 bases to trimming and J lost 3 bases; unmatched junction nucleotides: 5. This CDR3 has 15 residues.

J is TRBJ1-6 and V is TRBV7-2; maybe TRBD1 (5 bases). Germline lookup yields CDR1 SGHTA and CDR2 FQGNSA. This CDR3 comprises 19 residues. V lost 2 bases and J 4 bases, leaving 21 bases between the germline ends. CDR3 coding DNA: TGTGCCAGCAGCTTAATCGCGCGGGGACCCTGGGGATATAATTCACCCCTCCACTTT. This sequence encodes CASSLIARGPWGYNSPLHF.

There are a few counts of this clonotype. The chain carries TRBV5-1 and TRBJ2-3, with no clear D. Trimming removed 0 bases at V and 4 bases at J, with 12 bases between. The CDR3 spans 15 residues. The germline V gene has CDR1 SGHRS and CDR2 YFSETQ. In nucleotides, the CDR3 is TGCGCCAGCAGCTTGGCGGCTAAATTTGCAGATACGCAGTATTTT. This gives the protein CASSLAAKFADTQYF.